This is a list of T cell receptor beta chains from one sample in a study of human T cells and chemical hapten exposure. TCRdb reprocessed the RACE reads via MiXCR and lists one record per CDR3 protein. This repertoire shows about 200,000 distinct CDR3 sequences, around a quarter found once; its top ten account for 2% to 3%. The source was whole blood, collected in connection with sensitization to the hapten diphenylcyclopropenone (DPC). The receptors originated from a woman in her thirties or forties with alopecia areata. Some clones in this sample may be carry-over from other donors' samples. CDR3s include the opening cysteine and the closing phenylalanine or tryptophan. A D gene is named only where the DNA matches it firmly. Size tells how often a clone was seen (once, few, many) or the class of an expanded clone, and some rows leave it out.

size: many
V: TRBV27
D: -
J: TRBJ2-6
DNA: TGTGCCAGCAGTTTGGGGTACTCTGGGGCCAACGTCCTGACTTTC
CDR3: CASSLGYSGANVLTF

size: -
V: TRBV7-9
D: TRBD1
J: TRBJ2-3
DNA: TGTGCCAGCAACCTGCCAGGGGGAACAGATACGCAGTATTTT
CDR3: CASNLPGGTDTQYF

size: -
V: TRBV27
D: -
J: TRBJ2-7
DNA: TGTGCCAGCAGGGGCGGGACTGACTACGAGCAGTACTTC
CDR3: CASRGGTDYEQYF

size: -
V: TRBV28
D: -
J: TRBJ1-5
DNA: TGTGCCAGCAGCCTTATCCGGGCCGTACAGCCCCAGCATTTT
CDR3: CASSLIRAVQPQHF

size: many
V: TRBV10-3
D: -
J: TRBJ1-5
DNA: TGTGCCATCAACGAACTAGAGAATCAGCCCCAGCATTTT
CDR3: CAINELENQPQHF

size: few
V: TRBV6-2/TRBV6-3
D: -
J: TRBJ2-7
DNA: TGTGCCAGCTCTTTTGGTAACTACGAGCAGTACTTC
CDR3: CASSFGNYEQYF

size: -
V: TRBV5-1
D: -
J: TRBJ2-3
DNA: TGCGCCAGCAGCTTGGTTCCAGATACGCAGTATTTT
CDR3: CASSLVPDTQYF

size: -
V: TRBV7-8
D: -
J: TRBJ2-3
DNA: TGTGCCAGCAGCCTGGGCTTATCTACGCAGTATTTT
CDR3: CASSLGLSTQYF

size: few
V: TRBV7-9
D: TRBD1
J: TRBJ2-2
DNA: TGTGCCAGCTTACAGGGGGCGTGGACCGGGGAGCTGTTTTTT
CDR3: CASLQGAWTGELFF

size: many
V: TRBV19
D: TRBD1
J: TRBJ1-5
DNA: TGTGCCAGTAGTTCTCTGCTTGGCGGGACAGGGACAAGCAATCAGCCCCAGCATTTT
CDR3: CASSSLLGGTGTSNQPQHF

size: -
V: TRBV5-5
D: -
J: TRBJ1-5
DNA: TGTGCCAGCAGCTCAATAGGGGAAAGCAATCAGCCCCAGCATTTT
CDR3: CASSSIGESNQPQHF

size: -
V: TRBV29-1
D: -
J: TRBJ1-1
DNA: TGCAGCGTTAGGATGTCTCTCGACACTGAAGCTTTCTTT
CDR3: CSVRMSLDTEAFF

size: once
V: TRBV28
D: -
J: TRBJ1-5
DNA: TGTGCCACCCGGTTGGAAGACCTGAATCAGCCCCAGCATTTT
CDR3: CATRLEDLNQPQHF

size: few
V: TRBV6-1
D: TRBD2
J: TRBJ2-1
DNA: TGTGCCAGCAAGGTTAGCGGGAGCAATGAGCAGTTCTTC
CDR3: CASKVSGSNEQFF

size: -
V: TRBV19
D: -
J: TRBJ2-2
DNA: TGTGCCAGTATCAAAGCCCTCCAGGGGGGAACCACCGGGGAGCTGTTTTTT
CDR3: CASIKALQGGTTGELFF

size: -
V: TRBV18
D: -
J: TRBJ2-3
DNA: TGTGCCAGCTCACCCAATTTGGGAGCGAGTACTGGAACCACAGATACGCAGTATTTT
CDR3: CASSPNLGASTGTTDTQYF

size: few
V: TRBV9
D: -
J: TRBJ2-1
DNA: TGTGCCAGCACCCGGTTTGGGGGGGCCCAGCACAATGAGCAGTTCTTC
CDR3: CASTRFGGAQHNEQFF

size: -
V: TRBV5-6
D: TRBD2
J: TRBJ2-4
DNA: TGTGCCAGCAGCTTAGGACTAGCGGGATACGGAAACATTCAGTACTTC
CDR3: CASSLGLAGYGNIQYF

size: -
V: TRBV29-1
D: TRBD2
J: TRBJ2-5
DNA: TGCAGCGTCTCTAGCGGGACCTACCAAGAGACCCAGTACTTC
CDR3: CSVSSGTYQETQYF

size: -
V: TRBV20-1
D: TRBD2
J: TRBJ2-7
DNA: TGCAGTGCTCAAAGCGGGAGGGCCGCCTACGAGCAGTACTTC
CDR3: CSAQSGRAAYEQYF

size: -
V: TRBV3-1
D: -
J: TRBJ2-3
DNA: TGTGCCAGCAGCCCCTGGGGAGCAGATACGCAGTATTTT
CDR3: CASSPWGADTQYF

size: few
V: TRBV28
D: -
J: TRBJ2-1
DNA: TGTGCCAGCAGGGGGGTCGTCGGTGAGCAGTTCTTC
CDR3: CASRGVVGEQFF

size: -
V: TRBV4-1
D: -
J: TRBJ2-2
DNA: TGCGCCAGCAGCCAAGGAGGGGCGGTCGGGGAGCTGTTTTTT
CDR3: CASSQGGAVGELFF